One and the same sample provided the 9 T cell receptor beta chains below, sequenced in a study of blood T cell repertoires in COVID-19. Assay used: immunoSEQ multiplex PCR; TCRdb lists only in-frame clones, some missing. Of a few hundred thousand clones in the sample, 70% to 85% were seen once. Sequencing was performed on peripheral blood. These receptors originate from a human donor with acute or convalescent COVID-19. The donor label of this sample is uncertain.

The chain is built from TRBV5-1 and TRBJ2-7, with a weak D call TRBD2 (6 bases). The CDR3 runs 16 residues. Trimming cost V 6 bases and J 4 bases, with 23 bases left between them. Germline-derived CDR1 and CDR2 are SGHRS and YFSETQ. CDR3 sequence (DNA): TGCGCCAGCACTAACTCCCCCGGGACTCCAACATACGAGCAGTACTTC. Protein: CASTNSPGTPTYEQYF. Full variable domain (remainder filled in from reference TRBV5-1 and TRBJ2-7): KAGVTQTPRYLIKTRGQQVTLSCSPISGHRSVSWYQQTPGQGLQFLFEYFSETQRNKGNFPGRFSGRQFSNSRSEMNVSTLELGDSALYLCASTNSPGTPTYEQYFGPGTRLTVT.

The chain links TRBV12-5 to TRBJ2-1; 7 bases map to TRBD2. V lost 4 bases, J lost 3 bases, and 3 bases stayed unmatched. Germline CDR1 LGHNT, CDR2 FRNRAP. This CDR3 has 14 amino acids. CDR3 region: CASGYLADYNEQFF. For the CDR3, the DNA is TGTGCTAGTGGTTATCTAGCGGACTACAATGAGCAGTTCTTC.

This sequence joins TRBV6-5 and TRBJ2-7, with 10 bases that match TRBD2. The CDR3 loop spans 16 amino acids. Germline trimming cut 2 bases from V and 0 bases from J; bases unmatched to any gene: 4. The germline V gene encodes CDR1 MNHEY and CDR2 SVGAGI. The DNA of the CDR3 is TGTGCCAGCAGTTACGCTAGCGGGGGCGGCTCCTACGAGCAGTACTTC. Protein sequence: CASSYASGGGSYEQYF.

The chain recombines TRBV4-2 with TRBJ2-1; 8 nucleotides align to TRBD2. The germline V gene encodes CDR1 LGHNA and CDR2 YNFKEQ. The CDR3 spans 15 residues. V lost 1 base and J lost 10; bases outside the gene matches: 9. CDR3 residues: CASSQGIAGSSEQFF. In nucleotides, the CDR3 is TGTGCCAGCAGCCAAGGTATAGCGGGGTCGAGCGAGCAGTTCTTC.

The rearrangement links TRBV27 to TRBJ1-5; D is unresolved. The V end was cut by 2 bases, the J end by 7 bases, with 9 bases between. The CDR3 extends over 13 amino acids. Per germline, CDR1 MNHEY and CDR2 SMNVEV (reference sequence). The chain's CDR3 is CASSLAPVQPQHF. CDR3 DNA: TGTGCCAGCAGTTTAGCCCCGGTCCAGCCCCAGCATTTT.

This chain connects TRBV19 to TRBJ2-3; TRBD2 matches at 11 bases. The CDR3 runs 18 residues. Germline CDR1 LNHDA, CDR2 SQIVND (reference sequence). Losses at the gene ends were 4 bases for V and 1 base for J; bases not matched to a gene: 10. The CDR3 here is CASSTPSLAGEGTDTQYF. CDR3 DNA sequence: TGTGCCAGTAGTACTCCGTCACTAGCGGGAGAGGGCACAGATACGCAGTATTTT.

The count of this clone is one. The same CDR3 is also encoded by other DNA sequences in this sample. The rearrangement joins TRBV19 to TRBJ2-2; tentative D call: TRBD1 (6 bases). CDR3 length: 14 residues. V was trimmed by 2 bases and J by 5 bases, leaving 9 bases between them. Germline V CDR1 and CDR2: LNHDA, SQIVND (reference sequence). In DNA, the CDR3 is TGTGCCAGTAGTATACGGCAGGGGACCGGGGAGCTGTTTTTT. This encodes CASSIRQGTGELFF.

The chain is built from TRBV6-6 and TRBJ1-5, with 9 bases matching TRBD1. J lost 6 bases, V lost 6 bases, and 3 bases had no gene match. Germline values: CDR1 MNHNY, CDR2 SVGAGI (reference sequence). This CDR3 spans 13 amino acids. CDR3: CASSRTGVQPQHF. The CDR3 DNA reads as TGTGCCAGCAGCCGGACAGGGGTTCAGCCCCAGCATTTT.

The chain carries TRBV7-2 and TRBJ2-1, with D maybe TRBD2 (6 bases). Trimming shortened V by 1 base and J by 6 bases, and 7 bases separated the two germline ends. Germline CDR1 is SGHTA and CDR2 is FQGNSA. This CDR3 has 13 amino acids. The CDR3 coding sequence is TGTGCCAGCAGCTTAGAGACTAGCAATGAGCAGTTCTTC. Its translation: CASSLETSNEQFF. The variable domain in full, with the rest retrieved from reference TRBV7-2 and TRBJ2-1, is GAGVSQSPSNKVTEKGKDVELRCDPISGHTALYWYRQSLGQGLEFLIYFQGNSAPDKSGLPSDRFSAERTGGSVSTLTIQRTQQEDSAVYLCASSLETSNEQFFGPGTRLTVL.